This section outlines one T cell receptor beta chain sequence together with its context. The source of the sample is a study of blood T cell repertoires in COVID-19. Across the study: The analysed material was cDNA or gDNA that came from T cells, B-cell-depleted T cells, or PBMCs.

Trimming took 3 bases from V and 4 from J, leaving 16 bases between them. Germline CDR1 and CDR2: MNHEY and SVGAGI. There are 15 residues in the CDR3. TCRdb keeps only in-frame clones here, not all; method: immunoSEQ multiplex PCR. The sample carries 200,000 to 250,000 clones, 70% to 90% recorded once. This TCR was recovered from a woman in her thirties or forties with acute COVID-19. Sequencing was performed on PBMCs or T cells enriched from blood (not recorded which). The rearrangement joins TRBV6-5 to TRBJ2-7; TRBD1 might be the D (7 bases). This CDR3 is CASSYRDSRGYEQYF. The CDR3 region has the DNA TGTGCCAGCAGTTATAGGGACAGCCGGGGGTACGAGCAGTACTTC.